This T cell receptor beta chain was found in a study of T cells after yellow fever vaccination. TCRdb independently ran MiXCR on the 5' RACE reads; one entry per CDR3 protein. The repertoire includes over 85,000 distinct CDR3 sequences, more than 7.5% of them detected once, and over 15% sits in the top ten. This clonotype was detected many times. V gave up 2 bases and J gave up 3 bases; unmatched junction bases: 5. The CDR3 loop spans 16 amino acids. The V gene's germline CDR1 is MNHEY and CDR2 SMNVEV (reference sequence). The J gene is TRBJ2-3, the V gene TRBV27; TRBD2 agrees at 10 bases. The starting material was CD8+ T cells not binding an NS4B(214-222) dextramer, sorted from PBMCs, obtained roughly 14 days after the first yellow fever vaccination. This clonotype was sampled from a man aged 18 to 35 who received the YFV17D yellow fever vaccine. CDR3 residues: CASSLQAGGLTDTQYF. The CDR3 DNA reads TGTGCCAGCAGTTTACAAGCGGGGGGGTTAACAGATACGCAGTATTTT.